The next 8 T cell receptor beta chains were all read from a single sample in a study of T cell repertoires in cytomegalovirus infection. Their antigen targets remain unknown. MiXCR, run by TCRdb on the reads, gives a single entry per CDR3 protein. The table shows under 500,000 distinct CDR3 sequences, with about two fifths occurring only once. Sequenced here: cultured PBMCs, sampled from culture after CMV antigen stimulation. The source of these receptors is a human donor in good health (CMV status not recorded). Some clones in this sample may be carry-over from other donors' samples.

The chain couples TRBV7-6 to TRBJ2-1; 8 nucleotides line up with TRBD2. The CDR3 is 15 amino acids. The V segment lost 5 bases and the J segment 6 bases; nucleotides outside the gene matches: 9. The germline CDR1 and CDR2 sequences are SGHVS and FNYEAQ. For the CDR3, the DNA is TGTGCCAGCAGCCAGCGGGAGCTTTTGGGCAATGAGCAGTTCTTC. This gives the protein CASSQRELLGNEQFF.

This clonotype occurred a few times. The V call is TRBV12-3 or TRBV12-4, the J call TRBJ1-5; D gene ambiguous. CDR3 size: 15 residues. V lost 3 bases and J 0 bases, leaving 9 bases between the germline ends. DNA of the CDR3: TGTGCCAGCAGTTTTCGGGGTTCTAGCAATCAGCCCCAGCATTTT. Its protein product is CASSFRGSSNQPQHF.

This clonotype has at least ten counts. The rearrangement joins TRBV7-8 to TRBJ2-3, with 8 bases fitting TRBD2. The CDR3 covers 16 residues. Trimming removed 4 bases from V and 1 base from J; junction bases left unmatched: 7. Per germline, CDR1 SGHVS and CDR2 FQNEAQ. CDR3 in DNA: TGTGCCAGCAGCTCGGAGCGGGGGCGCCGCACAGATACGCAGTATTTT. Protein: CASSSERGRRTDTQYF.

This clonotype was counted a single time. This chain links TRBV7-9 with TRBJ2-7, with 11 bases lining up with TRBD2. Losses at the gene ends were 5 bases for V and 1 base for J; bases not matched to a gene: 7. The CDR3 has 16 amino acids. The germline CDR1 and CDR2 sequences are SEHNR and FQNEAQ (reference sequence). As DNA, the CDR3 is TGTGCCAGCAGCGAAAAACTAGCGGGGGAATCCTACGAGCAGTACTTC. It yields the protein CASSEKLAGESYEQYF. Together with reference TRBV7-9 and TRBJ2-7, the CDR3 gives the full variable domain: DTGVSQNPRHKITKRGQNVTFRCDPISEHNRLYWYRQTLGQGPEFLTYFQNEAQLEKSRLLSDRFSAERPKGSFSTLEIQRTEQGDSAMYLCASSEKLAGESYEQYFGPGTRLTVT.

This clonotype has more than one count but fewer than ten. The chain links TRBV7-9 to TRBJ1-2; maybe TRBD1 (6 bases). CDR3 size: 15 residues. Germline V gene data show CDR1 as SEHNR and CDR2 as FQNEAQ (reference sequence). Trimming removed 5 bases from V and 4 bases from J, with 17 bases in between. The CDR3 DNA sequence: TGTGCCAGCAGCAAAAGTAGGGGGGCCTTCTATGGCTACACCTTC. Its protein is CASSKSRGAFYGYTF. Full variable domain (missing parts from reference TRBV7-9 and TRBJ1-2): DTGVSQNPRHKITKRGQNVTFRCDPISEHNRLYWYRQTLGQGPEFLTYFQNEAQLEKSRLLSDRFSAERPKGSFSTLEIQRTEQGDSAMYLCASSKSRGAFYGYTFGSGTRLTVV.

The chain couples TRBV10-3 to TRBJ2-7; perhaps TRBD1 as D (5 bases). Trimming left V 6 bases short and J 6 bases short, with 24 bases between. This CDR3 is 16 amino acids long. The V gene's germline CDR1 is ENHRY and CDR2 SYGVKD. The CDR3 spells CAISLQVPPLSGEQYF. CDR3 nucleotide sequence: TGTGCCATCAGCTTACAGGTACCCCCGCTGAGTGGCGAGCAGTACTTC.

The J gene is TRBJ1-1, the V gene TRBV6-2 or TRBV6-3, with TRBD1 identical over 8 bases. The CDR3 is 14 residues long. Germline values: CDR1 MNHEY, CDR2 SVGEGT. Trimming at V came to 6 bases and at J to 4 bases, leaving 7 bases not matched to a gene. Here the CDR3 reads CASRRTGMGTEAFF. CDR3 in DNA: TGTGCCAGCAGGCGGACAGGGATGGGCACTGAAGCTTTCTTT.

The chain links TRBV28 to TRBJ1-5; D is unresolved. Trimming removed 3 bases from V and 0 bases from J, with 6 bases in between. The V gene's germline CDR1 is MDHEN and CDR2 SYDVKM. CDR3 length equals 14 residues. The CDR3 spells CASSFQISNQPQHF. The CDR3 DNA is TGTGCCAGCAGTTTCCAGATTAGCAATCAGCCCCAGCATTTT.